This T cell receptor (beta chain) stems from a study of cytomegalovirus exposure and HLA in healthy donors (TCRdb year 2017). As for the study more broadly: According to a later analysis, one platform produced both the 110 or so validation repertoires and the 550 to 800 repertoires of the first cohort. The study aimed to test whether signatures of past pathogen exposure could be identified by cataloging public T cell receptors. A separate validation cohort of 100 to 150 different subjects was used in addition to the approximately 670-subject first cohort. To predict cytomegalovirus infection status, the study combined high-throughput TCR immunosequencing, statistical association of individual TCRs with disease status, and machine learning.

Separate from the approximately 670-subject first cohort, the validation cohort of more than 90 subjects was the group to which the donors belonged. With regard to this clone: Its target antigen remains unknown. Qualities for individual bases were not recorded, and no much larger clone is one base off.

Library construction relied on the immunoSEQ multiplex PCR assay. The published analysis was carried out like this. A statistical classification framework was developed to diagnose cytomegalovirus status using the catalog of TCR beta chain sequences. In its TCRdb copy, this immuneACCESS table keeps in-frame sequences only and misses some clones. Where compared with another copy, unresolved V genes explain less than half of these, and the others have no known cause. V, J and clone size reflect that table, while D and trimming were determined from the DNA. In all, the sample holds 70,000 to 75,000 clones, and approximately 94% of those were seen once. The top ten clonotypes cover more than 0.8% of the sample. Summary of the overall study and its limitations: While some public TCRs were present in many individuals, most TCR sequences turned up only very rarely across donors. In a later analysis, TCRs clustered in the first cohort were found to also tend to co-occur in the 110 or so validation repertoires, with 94% of cluster scores above 0. In vitro tests confirmed that a few of the cytomegalovirus-associated TCR beta chains recognize cytomegalovirus antigens. The classifier was reported to diagnose cytomegalovirus status with high specificity and sensitivity in both the original and validation cohorts. A total of around 150 TCR beta chains were listed by the study as associated with cytomegalovirus. It was suggested by the authors that the approach could potentially be generalized to other disease states and immunological phenotypes. A later analysis lacked HLA typing for the validation cohort, so it scored co-occurrence in that cohort across all 130 or so repertoires.

V trim: 4 bases; J trim: 2 bases; unmatched bases: 8. Based on the germline V gene (reference sequence), the CDR1 and CDR2 sequences are SEHNR and FQNEAQ. The CDR3 measures 15 amino acids from cysteine to phenylalanine. Left in the record is the CDR3 DNA by itself, 45 bases read in frame from the first base. The specimen sequenced was PBMCs. The chain couples TRBV7-9 to TRBJ2-7, with TRBD1 matching 7 junction bases. This sequence was found in a young woman in good health and CMV-seronegative. The CDR3 protein sequence reads: CASSSRQGTTYEQYF. The nucleotide sequence is TGTGCCAGCAGCTCCAGACAGGGAACGACCTACGAGCAGTACTTC. Extended through the reference TRBV7-9 and TRBJ2-7 proteins, this CDR3 yields the full variable domain: DTGVSQNPRHKITKRGQNVTFRCDPISEHNRLYWYRQTLGQGPEFLTYFQNEAQLEKSRLLSDRFSAERPKGSFSTLEIQRTEQGDSAMYLCASSSRQGTTYEQYFGPGTRLTVT.